This T cell receptor beta chain was identified in a study of beta chain features in type 1 diabetes. The study's findings and limits: All four CD4+ subsets from Type 1 diabetes patients carried moderately but significantly shorter TCRB CDR3s. Small HLA sub-analyses could not settle whether HLA shapes TCRB rearrangement. Within the patient group, naive, central memory and Treg TCRB repertoires appeared more similar to each other than within healthy donors.

The CDR3 is 13 amino acids. CDR1 and CDR2 (germline): GTSNPN, SVGIG (reference sequence). Trimming took 0 bases from V and 8 from J, leaving 10 bases between them. Reverse transcription of all isolated RNA meant that expressed TCRB transcripts were sequenced. Measured with immunoSEQ multiplex PCR; TCRdb has only the in-frame clones, and not every one. The table includes about 270,000 clones, approximately 14% detected once. This clone was picked up a small number of times. Its target is unknown. J is TRBJ2-2 and V is TRBV30; a possible D gene is TRBD1 (6 bases). This TCR was recovered from a man aged 25-40 years with type 1 diabetes. The sample consisted of naive CD4+ T cells from blood. CDR3 sequence (DNA): TGTGCCTGGAGTGTAATAAGGGGGGGGGAGCTGTTTTTT. Its protein product is CAWSVIRGGELFF.